Reported below is one T cell receptor (beta chain). This clone was seen repeatedly, ten times or more. What antigen it recognizes has not been identified. The sample holds no much larger clone one base away, and base qualities are not on file. TCRbeta CDR3 regions were amplified from genomic DNA using the immunoSEQ Assay, a bias-controlled multiplex PCR. In the authors' own workflow: Nucleated cell counts per sample were estimated from amplification of reference gene primers within the assay. To quantify the absolute abundance of each unique TCRbeta CDR3 rearrangement, sequence reads were collapsed and filtered. For each sample, productive Simpson clonality was calculated by taking the square root of Simpson's diversity index across productive rearrangements. Sourced from immuneACCESS, this table was stored by TCRdb with only in-frame sequences that have V and J called. A share of the clones is absent; for the studies checked, an unresolved V gene accounts for under half, and the remainder has no known explanation. V and J calls and clone size are given by that table; D and trimming were obtained from the DNA. This sample is represented by 25,000 to 35,000 clones; approximately 92% of them were singletons. The leading ten clones occupy roughly half of the sample.

The collaborating institutions used their own protocols to collect whole blood in K2EDTA tubes. For TCRbeta analysis, collaborators shipped samples as frozen whole blood, isolated PBMCs, or DNA extracted from either of those sample types. This sample was taken from a study of blood T cell repertoires in COVID-19 (dated by TCRdb to between 2020 and 2021). Concerning the study at large: Samples covering the acute and convalescent phases of COVID-19 were provided by collaborators in the United States, Italy and Spain. Nearly every sample came with metadata listing a de-identified subject ID, COVID-19 status, age in years and sex. Samples came from the ongoing ImmuneRACE study (first 160 participants) plus 1,254 subjects from 6 global collaborators. The material from the prospective study consisted of cDNA or gDNA derived from T cells, B-cell-depleted T cells, or PBMCs. The dataset comprised deeply sampled blood TCRbeta repertoires from subjects exposed to, actively infected with, or recovered from COVID-19. The repertoires were released in a freely available public database meant as a resource for research on the immune response to SARS-CoV-2. Where available, HLA class I and class II types were taken from metadata supplied by the sample provider and were not determined by assay-based typing.

What the work shows at the level of the full study, not this receptor alone: The quantity of clinical and demographic metadata differed by source and by participant and was supplied without curation.

CDR1 and CDR2, looked up from the germline V gene (reference sequence), are MNHEY and SMNVEV. V is cut by 2 bases and J by 6 bases, and the space between the germline ends is 8 bases. Including cysteine and phenylalanine, the CDR3 has 13 amino acids. Only CDR3 DNA is held: 39 bases, read in frame from base 1. This clonotype originated in a human donor with acute or convalescent COVID-19. The donor label of this sample is uncertain. Sequencing was carried out using peripheral blood. The chain uses TRBV27 and TRBJ2-1; the D gene is possibly TRBD2, with 5 bases matching. The nucleotide sequence reads TGTGCCAGCAGTTTAGGAGGACTCAATGAGCAGTTCTTC. The encoded protein is CASSLGGLNEQFF.